The rows below give T cell receptor beta chains drawn from one sample of a study of T cells in Graves' hyperthyroidism and ophthalmopathy. TCRdb reprocessed the multiplex PCR reads via MiXCR and lists one record per CDR3 protein. The sample carries hundreds of thousands of distinct CDR3 sequences, roughly 14% recorded once. The sequencing sample was made of blood. These TCRs come from a woman between 40 and 50 years old with Graves' ophthalmopathy. Both conserved end residues are part of each CDR3. Each record gives: V gene, D gene, clone size, J gene, CDR3 protein, CDR3 DNA. A D gene is named only where the DNA matches it firmly. A row's size may be missing; if present it is once, few, many or a size class.

>TRBV6-2/TRBV6-3|NA|many|TRBJ1-2
CASRLPARAYGYTF
TGTGCCAGCAGATTACCCGCGAGGGCCTATGGCTACACCTTC
>TRBV19|NA|NA|TRBJ2-7
CASSIGPSSYEQYF
TGTGCCAGTAGTATAGGTCCTAGCTCCTACGAGCAGTACTTC
>TRBV11-2|NA|many|TRBJ2-2
CASSLDRDLWTGELFF
TGTGCCAGCAGCTTGGACCGCGATCTGTGGACCGGGGAGCTGTTTTTT
>TRBV28|NA|many|TRBJ2-2
CASSRAGNTGELFF
TGTGCCAGCAGTCGAGCGGGGAACACCGGGGAGCTGTTTTTT
>TRBV7-9|NA|many|TRBJ2-5
CASSLAGVSRQTQYF
TGTGCCAGCAGCTTAGCGGGGGTCTCCCGGCAGACCCAGTACTTC
>TRBV2|NA|many|TRBJ1-1
CASSEGGMLSAFF
TGTGCCAGCAGTGAAGGGGGGATGCTGTCAGCTTTCTTT
>TRBV7-2|NA|many|TRBJ2-5
CASSGRETQYF
TGTGCCAGCAGCGGGAGGGAGACCCAGTACTTC
>TRBV7-9|TRBD2|many|TRBJ2-7
CASSVSGSVSYEQYF
TGTGCCAGCAGCGTTAGCGGGAGTGTGTCCTACGAGCAGTACTTC
>TRBV7-2|NA|many|TRBJ2-7
CASSLAVGGDEQYF
TGTGCCAGCAGCTTAGCGGTTGGGGGAGACGAGCAGTACTTC
>TRBV2|NA|many|TRBJ2-2
CASRPPNTGELFF
TGTGCCAGCAGGCCACCGAACACCGGGGAGCTGTTTTTT
>TRBV29-1|NA|NA|TRBJ1-1
CSAHHSNTEAFF
TGCAGCGCTCATCACTCGAACACTGAAGCTTTCTTT
>TRBV20-1|TRBD2|many|TRBJ2-7
CSARLRLAGESTYEQYF
TGCAGTGCTAGACTGCGACTAGCGGGAGAAAGCACCTACGAGCAGTACTTC
>TRBV12-3/TRBV12-4|TRBD2|many|TRBJ2-5
CASSPGLGSAQYF
TGTGCCAGCAGTCCGGGACTAGGCTCGGCCCAGTACTTC
>TRBV5-5|TRBD1|NA|TRBJ2-7
CASSFPGQGSAEQYF
TGTGCCAGCAGCTTTCCGGGACAGGGTTCTGCCGAGCAGTACTTC
>TRBV27|TRBD1|many|TRBJ2-2
CASSFARGPTDNTGELFF
TGTGCCAGCAGTTTTGCCAGGGGGCCTACCGACAACACCGGGGAGCTGTTTTTT